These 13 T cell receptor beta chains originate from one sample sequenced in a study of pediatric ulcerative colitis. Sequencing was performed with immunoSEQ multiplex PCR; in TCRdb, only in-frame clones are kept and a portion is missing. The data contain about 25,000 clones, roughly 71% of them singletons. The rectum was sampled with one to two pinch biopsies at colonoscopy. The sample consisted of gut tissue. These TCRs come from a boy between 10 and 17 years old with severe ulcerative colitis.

The DNA for the CDR3 is TGTGCCAGCAGCAAAGCGGGGCGGGAACCTTACAATGAGCAGTTCTTC. Residues: CASSKAGREPYNEQFF. The chain joins TRBV21-1 to TRBJ2-1; TRBD2, the table's D call, was not compared with the DNA. TRBV21-1 is reported as a pseudogene. The CDR3 contains 16 residues.

The CDR3 DNA reads as TGTGCCTGGAGTGTCCATACCAATGGGTTAGCTAACACTGAAGCTTTCTTT. Translated, it gives CAWSVHTNGLANTEAFF. The chain joins TRBV30 to TRBJ1-1, with D hard to call. Germline V gives CDR1 GTSNPN, CDR2 SVGIG (reference sequence). This CDR3 contains 17 residues. Trimming removed 0 bases at V and 2 bases at J, with 19 bases between.

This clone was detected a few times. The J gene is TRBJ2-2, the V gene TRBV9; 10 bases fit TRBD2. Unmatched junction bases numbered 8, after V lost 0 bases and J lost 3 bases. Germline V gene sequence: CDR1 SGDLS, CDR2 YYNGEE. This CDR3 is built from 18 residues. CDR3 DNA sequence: TGTGCCAGCAGCGTAGTCGCGGGGCTAGCGGGAGACACCGGGGAGCTGTTTTTT. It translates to CASSVVAGLAGDTGELFF.

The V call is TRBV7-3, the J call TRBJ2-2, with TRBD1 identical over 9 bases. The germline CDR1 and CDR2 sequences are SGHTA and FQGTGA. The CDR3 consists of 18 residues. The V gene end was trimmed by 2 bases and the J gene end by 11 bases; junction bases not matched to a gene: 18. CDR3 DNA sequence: TGTGCCAGCAGCTTATACAGCCCCGAGGGACAGGGAAGTTGTGAGCTGTTTTTT. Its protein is CASSLYSPEGQGSCELFF.

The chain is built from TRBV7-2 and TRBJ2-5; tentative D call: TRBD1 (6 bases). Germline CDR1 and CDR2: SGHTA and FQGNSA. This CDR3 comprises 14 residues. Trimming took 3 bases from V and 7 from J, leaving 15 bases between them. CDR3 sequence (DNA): TGTGCCAGCAGCTTCGAGAAGGGGGTGGGGACCCAGTACTTC. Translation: CASSFEKGVGTQYF.

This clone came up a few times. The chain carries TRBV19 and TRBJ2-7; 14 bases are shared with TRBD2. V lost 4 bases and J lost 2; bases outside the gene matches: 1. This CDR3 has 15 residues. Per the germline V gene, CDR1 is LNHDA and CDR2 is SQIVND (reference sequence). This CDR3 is CASSKGLAGAYEQYF. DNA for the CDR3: TGTGCCAGTAGTAAGGGACTAGCGGGAGCCTACGAGCAGTACTTC.

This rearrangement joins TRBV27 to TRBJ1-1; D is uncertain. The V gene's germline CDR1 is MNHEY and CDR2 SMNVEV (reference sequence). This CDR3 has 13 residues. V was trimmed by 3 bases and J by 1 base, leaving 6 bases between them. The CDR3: CASSFSGNTEAFF. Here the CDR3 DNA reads TGTGCCAGCAGTTTTTCGGGGAACACTGAAGCTTTCTTT.

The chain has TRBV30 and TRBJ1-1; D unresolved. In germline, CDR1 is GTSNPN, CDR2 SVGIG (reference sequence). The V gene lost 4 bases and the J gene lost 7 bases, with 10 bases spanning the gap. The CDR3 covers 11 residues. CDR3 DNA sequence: TGTGCCTGGATGGCCCAGGATGAAGCTTTCTTT. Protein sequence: CAWMAQDEAFF.

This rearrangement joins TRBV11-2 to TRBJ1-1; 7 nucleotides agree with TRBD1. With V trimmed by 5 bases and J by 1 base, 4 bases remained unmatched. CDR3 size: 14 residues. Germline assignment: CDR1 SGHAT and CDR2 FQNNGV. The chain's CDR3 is CASSPGTANTEAFF. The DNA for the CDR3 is TGTGCCAGCAGCCCGGGGACAGCGAACACTGAAGCTTTCTTT.

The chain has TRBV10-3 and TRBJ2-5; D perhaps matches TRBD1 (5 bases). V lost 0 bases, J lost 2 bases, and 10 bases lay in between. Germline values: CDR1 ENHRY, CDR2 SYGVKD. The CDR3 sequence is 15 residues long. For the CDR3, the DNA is TGTGCCATCAGTGAGTCGTGGGGCAGACAAGAGACCCAGTACTTC. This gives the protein CAISESWGRQETQYF.

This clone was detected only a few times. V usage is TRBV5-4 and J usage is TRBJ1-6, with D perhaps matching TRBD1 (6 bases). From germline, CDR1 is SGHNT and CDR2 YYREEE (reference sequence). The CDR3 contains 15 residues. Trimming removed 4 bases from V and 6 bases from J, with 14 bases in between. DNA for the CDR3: TGTGCCAGCAGCGAACCGGGACAACCTAATTCACCCCTCCACTTT. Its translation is CASSEPGQPNSPLHF.

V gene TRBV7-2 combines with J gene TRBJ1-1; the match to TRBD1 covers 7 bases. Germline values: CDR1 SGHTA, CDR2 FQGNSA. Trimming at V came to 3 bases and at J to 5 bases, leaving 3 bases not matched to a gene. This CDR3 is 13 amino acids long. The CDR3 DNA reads TGTGCCAGCAGCTTCAGGGGGGAGACTGAAGCTTTCTTT. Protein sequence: CASSFRGETEAFF.

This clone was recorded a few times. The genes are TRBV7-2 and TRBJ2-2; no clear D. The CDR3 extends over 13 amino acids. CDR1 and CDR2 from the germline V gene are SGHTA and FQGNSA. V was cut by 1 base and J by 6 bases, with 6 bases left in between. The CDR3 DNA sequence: TGTGCCAGCAGCTTAGACCCTTCCGGGGAGCTGTTTTTT. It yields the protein CASSLDPSGELFF.